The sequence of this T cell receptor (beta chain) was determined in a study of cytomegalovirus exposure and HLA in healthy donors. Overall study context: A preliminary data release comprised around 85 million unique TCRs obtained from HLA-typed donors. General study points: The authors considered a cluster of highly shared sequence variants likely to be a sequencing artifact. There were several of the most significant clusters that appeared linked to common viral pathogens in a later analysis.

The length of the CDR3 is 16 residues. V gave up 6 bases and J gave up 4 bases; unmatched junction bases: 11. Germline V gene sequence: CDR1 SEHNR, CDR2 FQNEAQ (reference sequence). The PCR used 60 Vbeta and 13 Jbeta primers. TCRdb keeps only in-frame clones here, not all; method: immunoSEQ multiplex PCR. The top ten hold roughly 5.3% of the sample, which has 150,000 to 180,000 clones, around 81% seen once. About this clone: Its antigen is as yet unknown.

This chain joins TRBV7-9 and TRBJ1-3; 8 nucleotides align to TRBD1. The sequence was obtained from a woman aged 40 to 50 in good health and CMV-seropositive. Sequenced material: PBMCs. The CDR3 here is CASRPSRGLGGNTIYF. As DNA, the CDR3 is TGTGCCAGCAGGCCCTCCAGGGGGCTAGGGGGAAACACCATATATTTT.